Below, 5 T cell receptor beta chains from the same sample are listed, as sequenced in a study of CD8+CD57+ T cells in acquired aplastic anemia (dated by TCRdb to 2016 to 2018). Expansion of CD8+CD57+ cells had been shown by flow cytometry in the patients chosen for sequencing. The instrument was an Illumina HiSeq 2000. Genomic DNA served as template for TCR beta VDJ combination and CDR3 sequence profiling. The public reads were run again by TCRdb, first through fastp at Q25 and then through MiXCR, and only productive beta chains were kept. Rows with a matching CDR3 protein are joined into one entry that keeps the most common DNA and genes. The sample contains about 200,000 distinct CDR3 sequences, 65% of them found a single time. The leading ten clones occupy roughly 61% of the sample. Input material: sorted CD4+, CD8+, or CD8+CD57+ T cells (not recorded which) from PBMCs. These receptors originate from a human donor with aplastic anemia.

This clonotype was recorded at least ten times. V is TRBV10-3 and J is TRBJ2-7; D remains ambiguous. Germline values: CDR1 ENHRY, CDR2 SYGVKD. This CDR3 has 15 residues. V gave up 0 bases and J gave up 2 bases, with 11 bases separating them. The DNA for the CDR3 is TGTGCCATCAGTGAGTCTAGCACGGCTACCTACGAGCAGTACTTC. It yields the protein CAISESSTATYEQYF.

Many counts were recorded for this clonotype. This chain links TRBV5-1 with TRBJ2-7, with D perhaps TRBD1 (6 bases). Between the trimmed V and J ends, which lost 2 bases and 4 bases, there was a span of 10 bases. The V gene's germline CDR1 is SGHRS and CDR2 YFSETQ. The CDR3 is made up of 13 amino acids. CDR3 loop: CASSFDTGYEQYF. The CDR3 region has the DNA TGCGCCAGCAGCTTCGATACAGGGTACGAGCAGTACTTC. Full variable domain (missing parts from reference TRBV5-1 and TRBJ2-7): KAGVTQTPRYLIKTRGQQVTLSCSPISGHRSVSWYQQTPGQGLQFLFEYFSETQRNKGNFPGRFSGRQFSNSRSEMNVSTLELGDSALYLCASSFDTGYEQYFGPGTRLTVT.

This clonotype was seen a few times. The V and J genes are TRBV20-1 and TRBJ2-7, with 13 bases aligning to TRBD2. This CDR3 has 19 amino acids. V dropped 5 bases and J dropped 0; count of bases not matched to a gene: 16. CDR1 and CDR2 from the germline V gene are DFQATT and SNEGSKA (reference sequence). The CDR3 DNA reads as TGCAGTGCTCCTTCCCGCACTAGCGGGGGGGCCAGGGTCTCCTACGAGCAGTACTTC. Translating it yields CSAPSRTSGGARVSYEQYF.

The chain couples TRBV11-2 to TRBJ2-3; either TRBD1 or TRBD2 may fit D (5 bases each). Germline loops: CDR1 SGHAT, CDR2 FQNNGV. The V end lost 2 bases, the J end lost 1 base, and 22 bases lay between the germline ends. CDR3 length: 19 amino acids. Here the CDR3 reads CASSLRGSGRGSRTDTQYF. CDR3 nucleotides: TGTGCCAGCAGCTTAAGGGGTAGTGGGCGAGGGAGCCGCACAGATACGCAGTATTTT.

J is TRBJ2-7 and V is TRBV29-1; no clear D. CDR1 and CDR2 from the germline V gene are SQVTM and ANQGSEA. The length of the CDR3 is 11 residues. Trimming took 8 bases from V and 6 from J, leaving 14 bases between them. The CDR3 sequence: CSFPVESEQYF. CDR3 DNA: TGCAGCTTCCCCGTGGAAAGCGAGCAGTACTTC.